These T cell receptor beta chains were read from a single sample in a study of blood T cell repertoires in COVID-19. The table came from immunoSEQ multiplex PCR; TCRdb's copy has only in-frame clones and leaves some out. The table shows a few hundred thousand clones, with around four fifths occurring only once. The specimen sequenced was peripheral blood. The receptors shown here come from a man in his fifties or sixties who had recovered from COVID-19. Both conserved end residues are part of each CDR3. A D gene is named only where the DNA matches it firmly. Some rows have no size entry. The others give once, few or many, or a class for an expanded clone.

V	size	J	D	DNA	CDR3
TRBV15	.	TRBJ2-1	TRBD1	TGTGCCACCAGCAGAGGACAGGGGAACTACAATGAGCAGTTCTTC	CATSRGQGNYNEQFF
TRBV3-1/TRBV3-2	.	TRBJ2-6	.	TGTGCCAGCAGCCATCGGAGGCAAGGGGCCAACGTCCTGACTTTC	CASSHRRQGANVLTF
TRBV12-3/TRBV12-4	.	TRBJ2-5	TRBD1	TGTGCCAGCAGTACAGGGGAACAAGAGACCCAGTACTTC	CASSTGEQETQYF
TRBV7-8	.	TRBJ2-6	TRBD1	TGTGCCAGCAGCTCACGGACAGGGCTTTATGGGGCCAACGTCCTGACTTTC	CASSSRTGLYGANVLTF
TRBV3-1/TRBV3-2	.	TRBJ1-2	.	TGTGCCAGCAGCCAAGAACGGGGGTTATTGGTCGACTATGGCTACACCTTC	CASSQERGLLVDYGYTF
TRBV9	.	TRBJ1-5	TRBD1	TGTGCCAGCAGCGTTACAGGGGGGAGCGGTCAGCCCCAGCATTTT	CASSVTGGSGQPQHF
TRBV2	.	TRBJ2-1	TRBD2	TGTGCCAGCAGAGCGCTAGCGGGGGGTCAGTACAATGAGCAGTTCTTC	CASRALAGGQYNEQFF
TRBV6-1	few	TRBJ1-1	TRBD1	TGTGCCAGCAGTGACGAGGGGGCGAAAGCTTTCTTT	CASSDEGAKAFF
TRBV12-3/TRBV12-4	.	TRBJ1-1	TRBD1	TGTGCCAGCAGTCCGGACAGGGTGGTGTCTGCTTTCTTT	CASSPDRVVSAFF
TRBV21-1	.	TRBJ2-2	.	TGTGCCAGCAGCAAAGATGAGGGGGCGAACACCGGGGAGCTGTTTTTT	CASSKDEGANTGELFF
TRBV6-2/TRBV6-3	.	TRBJ1-5	.	TGTGCCAGCAGTTACACCTCCGGCGGGGGCCCCAATCAGCCCCAGCATTTT	CASSYTSGGGPNQPQHF
TRBV5-4	few	TRBJ2-1	TRBD2	TGTGCCAGCAGCCTAGCGGGAGGGCAGGAGCAGTTCTTC	CASSLAGGQEQFF
TRBV9	.	TRBJ2-2	.	TGTGCCAGCAGCCGGGTTTCAGCGAACACCGGGGAGCTGTTTTTT	CASSRVSANTGELFF
TRBV5-4	.	TRBJ2-7	.	TGTGCCAGCAGCCTGCCCGGGGGAGTCGAGCAGTACTTC	CASSLPGGVEQYF
TRBV5-1	.	TRBJ1-1	TRBD1	TGCGCCAGCAGTGCTGCCGGGACAGGGGCCCTCGGGGTGGTGAACACTGAAGCTTTCTTT	CASSAAGTGALGVVNTEAFF
TRBV6-1	.	TRBJ1-5	TRBD1	TGTGCCAGCAGTGACCGACGGACAGGGCAGGGGCAGCCCCAGCATTTT	CASSDRRTGQGQPQHF
TRBV29-1	.	TRBJ1-2	.	TGCAGCGTCCCCCGACAGGAAAACTATGGCTACACCTTC	CSVPRQENYGYTF
TRBV18	.	TRBJ1-2	TRBD1	TGTGCCAGCTCACCGCTAAATTCTGGGACAGGGCAGGTGGACGGCTACACCTTC	CASSPLNSGTGQVDGYTF
TRBV28	.	TRBJ2-1	.	TGTGCCAGCAGTTTGGATAATCGGGGGGCAATTGTAGATGAGCAGTTCTTC	CASSLDNRGAIVDEQFF
TRBV7-6	.	TRBJ2-7	.	TGTGCCAGCAGCGACCGCGGGGCCGCCTACGAGCAGTACTTC	CASSDRGAAYEQYF
TRBV28	once	TRBJ2-5	TRBD1	TGTGCCAGCAGTTTCGGGACAGGGGTCCAAGAGACCCAGTACTTC	CASSFGTGVQETQYF
TRBV5-1	.	TRBJ1-5	TRBD1	TGCGCCAGCAGCACAGGACAGGGCAATCAGCCCCAGCATTTT	CASSTGQGNQPQHF
TRBV7-2	.	TRBJ2-7	.	TGTGCCAGCAGCTTAATCTGGAGCGAGCAGTACTTC	CASSLIWSEQYF
TRBV11-2	many	TRBJ2-2	TRBD1	TGTGCCAGCAGCTTGGGACAGGGGCTCACCGGGGAGCTGTTTTTT	CASSLGQGLTGELFF
TRBV27	.	TRBJ1-2	.	TGTGCCAGCAGCCGATCGGAGAACTATGGCTACACCTTC	CASSRSENYGYTF
TRBV27	.	TRBJ1-5	.	TGTGCCAGCAGTTCCCACCTAACGAACCAGCCCCAGCATTTT	CASSSHLTNQPQHF
TRBV10-2	.	TRBJ2-7	.	TGCGCCAGCAGTCCCACTAAGGACTACGAGCAGTACTTC	CASSPTKDYEQYF
TRBV30	.	TRBJ1-2	TRBD1	TGTGCCTGGAGTACGCCGGACAGGGGGGGCGGCTACACCTTC	CAWSTPDRGGGYTF
TRBV5-4	.	TRBJ2-4	TRBD1	TGTGCCAGCAGAGGCAGGGGGCTCGACATTCAGTACTTC	CASRGRGLDIQYF
TRBV19	once	TRBJ2-3	TRBD2	TGTGCCAGTAGTTCGATAAGCCGATCTAGCGGAGATACGCAGTATTTT	CASSSISRSSGDTQYF
TRBV7-2	few	TRBJ1-4	TRBD1	TGTGCCAGCAGCTTAGCCGGACAGGGAAGTCCAACTAATGAAAAACTGTTTTTT	CASSLAGQGSPTNEKLFF
TRBV5-1	.	TRBJ2-7	.	TGCGCCAGCAGCTTGGTCGCGGGAAATACCTACGAGCAGTACTTC	CASSLVAGNTYEQYF
TRBV12-5	.	TRBJ2-3	.	TGTGCTAGTGGTTTTCAGGACACAGATACGCAGTATTTT	CASGFQDTDTQYF
TRBV5-1	.	TRBJ1-3	.	TGCGCCAGCAGCTTGACAGCCTCTGGAAACACCATATATTTT	CASSLTASGNTIYF
TRBV7-2	few	TRBJ2-7	TRBD1	TGTGCCAGCAGCTTAGGGGACAGGTATGACGAGCAGTACTTC	CASSLGDRYDEQYF
TRBV7-6	.	TRBJ1-2	TRBD1	TGTGCCAGCAGCTTAGAGGGACAGGGGGCAGGAGGCTACACCTTC	CASSLEGQGAGGYTF
TRBV7-2	.	TRBJ1-6	TRBD1	TGTGCCAGCAGCTCCGACAGGGCGAGCTCCTATAATTCACCCCTCCACTTT	CASSSDRASSYNSPLHF
TRBV5-6	.	TRBJ1-4	TRBD1	TGTGCCAGCAGCCGGACAGGGTTGGGCGAAAAACTGTTTTTT	CASSRTGLGEKLFF
TRBV3-1/TRBV3-2	.	TRBJ2-7	.	TGTGCCAGCAGCCAAGTAGGTCAGGGTAGGTACGAGCAGTACTTC	CASSQVGQGRYEQYF
TRBV28	.	TRBJ1-2	.	TGTGCCAGCAGTTTAGACAGCCCCTATGGCTACACCTTC	CASSLDSPYGYTF
TRBV9	.	TRBJ2-7	.	TGTGCCAGCAGCGTAGACAGCGGGTACGAGCAGTACTTC	CASSVDSGYEQYF